The subject of this entry is one T cell receptor (beta chain). Original methodology: Reference gene primer amplification yielded estimated nucleated cell counts. Measured with immunoSEQ multiplex PCR; TCRdb has only the in-frame clones, and not every one. V and J calls and clone size are as listed in that table; D and trimming were resolved from the DNA. The profile shows some 490,000 clones, approximately 83% of them singletons. This sample stems from a study of blood T cell repertoires in COVID-19. Study in general: COVID-19 samples, acute and convalescent, were from the United States, Italy and Spain. Nucleic acid was either cDNA or gDNA, and it came from T cells, B-cell-depleted T cells, or PBMCs.

Sequenced material: peripheral blood. The receptor's source is a human donor in a cohort sampled during active COVID-19.

The CDR3 here is CASSYVDTEAFF. Written as DNA, the CDR3 is TGTGCCAGCAGTTATGTCGACACTGAAGCTTTCTTT. The chain joins TRBV11-2 to TRBJ1-1, with D unresolved. Germline loops: CDR1 SGHAT, CDR2 FQNNGV. The CDR3 loop spans 12 amino acids. V was cut by 6 bases and J by 3 bases, with 8 bases left in between.